The 32 T cell receptor beta chains listed next were all sequenced from one sample in a study of CXCR3-negative and CXCR3-positive naive CD8 T cells. Whole-study findings and limits: CXCR3-positive naive cells had more hydrophobic TRB CDR3s than CXCR3-negative naive cells.

The antigens for these receptors are not known. cDNA libraries for TRB were generated by 5' RACE incorporating UMI labels. After re-calling the 5' RACE reads, TCRdb lists one entry per CDR3 protein, DNA absent. This table holds tens of thousands of distinct CDR3 sequences. The sample taken for sequencing was naive CXCR3+ CD8+ T cells from blood. Subset indicated: CD45RO-CCR7+CD27+CD95- naive CD8+ T cells expressing CXCR3 (TNR3+). The receptors were gathered from a human donor in good health. Some clones in this sample may be carry-over from other donors' samples.

This rearrangement joins TRBV4-1 to TRBJ2-7; TCRdb gives TRBD1 as the D gene, but with no DNA this cannot be confirmed. Germline CDR1 MGHRA, CDR2 YSYEKL. This CDR3 region has 15 residues. CDR3 sequence: CASSQVWAGAGEQYF.

V is TRBV5-1 and J is TRBJ1-1. The V gene's germline CDR1 is SGHRS and CDR2 YFSETQ. The CDR3 totals 17 residues. CDR3 sequence reads: CASSPAWQKHTNTEAFF.

The chain has TRBV3-1 and TRBJ2-1; there is no DNA to check the TCRdb D call of TRBD2. Germline-derived CDR1 and CDR2 are LGHDT and YNNKEL (reference sequence). The CDR3 totals 15 residues. The CDR3 sequence: CASSLAGGPTDEQFF.

The V gene is TRBV6-6, the J gene TRBJ2-7; TCRdb's assignment of TRBD1 cannot be checked, as there is no DNA. Per the germline V gene, CDR1 is MNHNY and CDR2 is SVGAGI (reference sequence). The CDR3 totals 17 residues. CDR3 sequence: CASSYGRLGTGYHEQYF.

The rearrangement links TRBV5-1 to TRBJ1-1; the TRBD1 assignment by TCRdb is unverifiable without DNA. Germline lookup yields CDR1 SGHRS and CDR2 YFSETQ. The CDR3 consists of 12 residues. The CDR3: CASSLGQTEAFF.

This chain links TRBV12-3 or TRBV12-4 with TRBJ2-7; the TRBD1 assignment by TCRdb is unverifiable without DNA. The CDR3 loop spans 14 amino acids. The CDR3 reads CASSPGQGAWEQYF.

The chain recombines TRBV12-3 or TRBV12-4 with TRBJ2-5; TCRdb proposes TRBD2, but this gene call is untestable without DNA. The CDR3 has 14 amino acids. CDR3 sequence: CASTVTSTPETQYF.

This chain uses TRBV14 with TRBJ1-4. The germline V gene has CDR1 SGHDN and CDR2 FVKESK. This CDR3 region has 18 residues. CDR3 protein: CASSQDLPTGKPDEKLFF.

The chain recombines TRBV15 with TRBJ2-5; TCRdb indicates TRBD1, and absent DNA this call remains unverified. The CDR3 loop spans 13 amino acids. Germline-derived CDR1 and CDR2 are LNHNV and YYDKDF (reference sequence). This CDR3 is CATSRDRGAEQYF. Complete variable domain (other parts from reference TRBV15 and TRBJ2-5): DAMVIQNPRYQVTQFGKPVTLSCSQTLNHNVMYWYQQKSSQAPKLLFHYYDKDFNNEADTPDNFQSRRPNTSFCFLDIRSPGLGDTAMYLCATSRDRGAEQYFGPGTRLLVL.

The chain recombines TRBV3-1 with TRBJ2-1; TCRdb selects TRBD1, and the lack of DNA leaves this call unchecked. The CDR3 sequence is 16 residues long. CDR1 and CDR2 (germline): LGHDT, YNNKEL (reference sequence). The CDR3 here is CASSQGNRVSYNEQFF.

The gene calls are TRBV20-1 and TRBJ2-5; TCRdb calls TRBD1, which cannot be checked without DNA. The CDR3 length is 19 residues. The germline V gene encodes CDR1 DFQATT and CDR2 SNEGSKA (reference sequence). The CDR3 reads CSAKGPTSGTVLPMETQYF.

J is TRBJ2-1 and V is TRBV6-6; the TCRdb D gene call, TRBD2, has no DNA to confirm it. The CDR3 length is 13 residues. Germline V gene sequence: CDR1 MNHNY, CDR2 SVGAGI (reference sequence). This chain's CDR3 is CATVAGVGHEQFF.

This chain connects TRBV11-2 to TRBJ2-1; TCRdb proposes TRBD1, but this gene call is untestable without DNA. The CDR3 length is 16 residues. CDR1 and CDR2 (germline): SGHAT, FQNNGV. The CDR3 here is CASSLGGMLSYNEQFF.

The chain has TRBV4-3 and TRBJ2-2; TCRdb picks TRBD1, but there is no DNA to check that call. Germline assignment: CDR1 LGHNA and CDR2 YSLEER. The CDR3 is made up of 13 amino acids. This chain's CDR3 is CASSPGPGGELFF.

The chain recombines TRBV14 with TRBJ2-1; the D call from TCRdb, TRBD2, cannot be confirmed without DNA. The germline V gene has CDR1 SGHDN and CDR2 FVKESK. The CDR3 length is 16 residues. CDR3 region: CASSRKLRGGLNEQFF.

V gene TRBV29-1 combines with J gene TRBJ2-7; TCRdb picks TRBD1, but there is no DNA to check that call. The CDR3 length is 15 residues. CDR1 is SQVTM, CDR2 ANQGSEA, per germline. This CDR3 is CSATAGVQGYYEQYF.

The V gene is TRBV28, the J gene TRBJ2-2; TCRdb calls TRBD2, which cannot be checked without DNA. Germline V lookup: CDR1 MDHEN, CDR2 SYDVKM. The CDR3 has 17 amino acids. The CDR3 here is CASRARTPWESHGELFF.

The chain couples TRBV29-1 to TRBJ2-7; TCRdb's D gene call, TRBD1, goes unchecked for lack of DNA. The CDR3 contains 13 residues. Germline V gene data show CDR1 as SQVTM and CDR2 as ANQGSEA. The CDR3 region is CSVEKTGGYEQYF.

CDR3 residues: CASSWSETGELFF. The chain uses TRBV7-6 and TRBJ2-2. The length of the CDR3 is 13 residues. Germline CDR1 SGHVS, CDR2 FNYEAQ.

The V and J genes are TRBV12-3 or TRBV12-4 and TRBJ1-1. CDR3 length: 12 amino acids. The CDR3: CASSRGHTEAFF.

This sequence joins TRBV29-1 and TRBJ1-1. Germline V gives CDR1 SQVTM, CDR2 ANQGSEA. The CDR3 spans 12 residues. This CDR3 is CTVFVGPTEAFF. Complete variable domain (other parts from reference TRBV29-1 and TRBJ1-1): SAVISQKPSRDICQRGTSLTIQCQVDSQVTMMFWYRQQPGQSLTLIATANQGSEATYESGFVIDKFPISRPNLTFSTLTVSNMSPEDSSIYLCTVFVGPTEAFFGQGTRLTVV.

The chain employs TRBV19 and TRBJ2-7; the TCRdb D gene call, TRBD2, has no DNA to confirm it. The CDR3 consists of 15 residues. Germline V CDR1 and CDR2: LNHDA, SQIVND (reference sequence). CDR3 residues: CASSPGLAGEYEQYF.

This rearrangement joins TRBV6-5 to TRBJ2-7; there is no DNA to check the TCRdb D call of TRBD1. This CDR3 has 14 residues. Germline V gene sequence: CDR1 MNHEY, CDR2 SVGAGI. The CDR3 is CASSLTGLTYEQYF.

CDR3 in amino acids: CAISEPGYEQYF. The V call is TRBV10-3, the J call TRBJ2-7. The CDR3 runs to 12 residues. From germline, CDR1 is ENHRY and CDR2 SYGVKD.

The chain uses TRBV7-9 and TRBJ2-7; the D gene TCRdb calls, TRBD1, cannot be checked with no DNA. CDR3 size: 13 residues. From germline, CDR1 is SEHNR and CDR2 FQNEAQ (reference sequence). Here the CDR3 reads CASSHRDSDEQYF.

The chain has TRBV6-5 and TRBJ1-6. This CDR3 is built from 15 residues. Germline assignment: CDR1 MNHEY and CDR2 SVGAGI. The CDR3 reads CASSYEDSYNSPLHF.

The V call is TRBV5-1, the J call TRBJ1-2. The germline V gene encodes CDR1 SGHRS and CDR2 YFSETQ. The CDR3 loop spans 13 amino acids. The CDR3 sequence: CASSEGLDYGYTF.

The J gene is TRBJ2-1, the V gene TRBV29-1; TCRdb gives TRBD2 as the D gene, but with no DNA this cannot be confirmed. CDR1 and CDR2 from the germline V gene are SQVTM and ANQGSEA. The CDR3 has 13 amino acids. The CDR3 loop is CRVTQRAYNEQFF.

The V and J genes are TRBV5-5 and TRBJ2-5; TCRdb lists TRBD1, though no DNA is available to test this call. CDR1 and CDR2 from the germline V gene are SGHKS and YYEKEE (reference sequence). The length of the CDR3 is 15 residues. CDR3 region: CASSLVTALWETQYF.

V usage is TRBV14 and J usage is TRBJ2-3; TCRdb returns TRBD2, unconfirmable since there is no DNA. The CDR3 extends over 15 amino acids. The germline V gene encodes CDR1 SGHDN and CDR2 FVKESK. The CDR3 sequence: CASSLWARSTDTQYF.

J is TRBJ2-1 and V is TRBV14; as DNA is missing, the TRBD2 call by TCRdb cannot be tested. The CDR3 sequence is 15 residues long. The germline gives CDR1 SGHDN, CDR2 FVKESK. The CDR3 here is CASSEVAGRYNEQFF. The full variable domain, in which reference TRBV14 and TRBJ2-1 provide the parts outside the CDR3, is EAGVTQFPSHSVIEKGQTVTLRCDPISGHDNLYWYRRVMGKEIKFLLHFVKESKQDESGMPNNRFLAERTGGTYSTLKVQPAELEDSGVYFCASSEVAGRYNEQFFGPGTRLTVL.

The chain is built from TRBV29-1 and TRBJ1-2; as DNA is missing, the TRBD1 call by TCRdb cannot be tested. Per the germline V gene, CDR1 is SQVTM and CDR2 is ANQGSEA. CDR3 length: 12 residues. This CDR3 is CSDWTGEHGYTF.